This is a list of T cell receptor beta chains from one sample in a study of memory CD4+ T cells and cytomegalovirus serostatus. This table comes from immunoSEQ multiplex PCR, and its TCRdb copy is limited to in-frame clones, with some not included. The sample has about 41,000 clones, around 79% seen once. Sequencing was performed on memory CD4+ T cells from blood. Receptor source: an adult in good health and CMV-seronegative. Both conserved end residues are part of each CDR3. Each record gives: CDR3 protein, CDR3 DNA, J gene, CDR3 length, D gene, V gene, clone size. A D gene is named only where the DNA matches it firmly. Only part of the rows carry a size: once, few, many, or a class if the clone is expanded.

CDR3aa: CASSEAIRWEQYF
CDR3nt: TGTGCCAGCAGTGAAGCCATTAGGTGGGAGCAGTACTTC
j_gene: TRBJ2-7
len: 13
d_gene: .
v_gene: TRBV6-1
abundance: .

CDR3aa: CASSQASYGYTF
CDR3nt: TGTGCCAGCAGTCAGGCCTCCTATGGCTACACCTTC
j_gene: TRBJ1-2
len: 12
d_gene: .
v_gene: TRBV28
abundance: .

CDR3aa: CAISDGYSNQPQHF
CDR3nt: TGTGCCATCAGTGATGGGTATAGCAATCAGCCCCAGCATTTT
j_gene: TRBJ1-5
len: 14
d_gene: .
v_gene: TRBV10-3
abundance: .

CDR3aa: CASTRALGQNYEQYF
CDR3nt: TGTGCCAGCACTCGGGCCCTAGGACAGAACTACGAGCAGTACTTC
j_gene: TRBJ2-7
len: 15
d_gene: .
v_gene: TRBV6-6
abundance: few

CDR3aa: CSVEGGDFQETQYF
CDR3nt: TGCAGCGTTGAAGGGGGGGACTTCCAAGAGACCCAGTACTTC
j_gene: TRBJ2-5
len: 14
d_gene: .
v_gene: TRBV29-1
abundance: .

CDR3aa: CASSVGLVNTGELFF
CDR3nt: TGTGCCAGCAGCGTCGGACTTGTAAACACCGGGGAGCTGTTTTTT
j_gene: TRBJ2-2
len: 15
d_gene: .
v_gene: TRBV9
abundance: .

CDR3aa: CASRTAGTSGGALLKGTDTQYF
CDR3nt: TGTGCCAGTAGGACCGCCGGGACTAGCGGGGGGGCCCTCCTTAAGGGCACAGATACGCAGTATTTT
j_gene: TRBJ2-3
len: 22
d_gene: TRBD2
v_gene: TRBV19
abundance: .

CDR3aa: CASSTGQGRRGYTF
CDR3nt: TGTGCCAGCAGCACGGGACAGGGGAGACGGGGCTACACCTTC
j_gene: TRBJ1-2
len: 14
d_gene: TRBD1
v_gene: TRBV28
abundance: .

CDR3aa: CASSPQDSTGELFF
CDR3nt: TGTGCCAGCTCACCACAGGACAGCACCGGGGAGCTGTTTTTT
j_gene: TRBJ2-2
len: 14
d_gene: .
v_gene: TRBV18
abundance: .

CDR3aa: CASSGTGRGSNEQYF
CDR3nt: TGTGCCAGCAGTGGAACAGGGAGAGGGTCTAACGAGCAGTACTTC
j_gene: TRBJ2-7
len: 15
d_gene: .
v_gene: TRBV2
abundance: few

CDR3aa: CATSSYRLNEKLFF
CDR3nt: TGTGCCACCAGCAGCTACAGATTAAATGAAAAACTGTTTTTT
j_gene: TRBJ1-4
len: 14
d_gene: .
v_gene: TRBV15
abundance: .

CDR3aa: CASSLVIGGGNIQYF
CDR3nt: TGTGCCAGCAGCTTAGTGATAGGGGGCGGAAACATTCAGTACTTC
j_gene: TRBJ2-4
len: 15
d_gene: TRBD1
v_gene: TRBV7-9
abundance: .

CDR3aa: CSVVGGRGAFF
CDR3nt: TGCAGCGTTGTAGGAGGGCGGGGGGCTTTCTTT
j_gene: TRBJ1-1
len: 11
d_gene: .
v_gene: TRBV29-1
abundance: .

CDR3aa: CASSLSVSNQPQHF
CDR3nt: TGTGCCAGCAGTTTGAGCGTAAGCAATCAGCCCCAGCATTTT
j_gene: TRBJ1-5
len: 14
d_gene: .
v_gene: TRBV2
abundance: .

CDR3aa: CASSLRGRDSPLHF
CDR3nt: TGTGCCAGCAGCCTCAGGGGGCGGGATTCACCCCTCCACTTT
j_gene: TRBJ1-6
len: 14
d_gene: TRBD1
v_gene: TRBV7-3
abundance: .

CDR3aa: CASSATGSSGNTIYF
CDR3nt: TGTGCCAGCAGCGCCACAGGGAGCTCTGGAAACACCATATATTTT
j_gene: TRBJ1-3
len: 15
d_gene: .
v_gene: TRBV7-3
abundance: .